A single sample gave rise to the 19 T cell receptor beta chains below, sequenced in a study of beta chain features in type 1 diabetes (dated by TCRdb to 2017 to 2018). These receptors lack a known antigen. Receptor amplification or capture employed the immunoSEQ multiplex PCR assay. The entire amount of isolated RNA was reverse transcribed using the High Capacity cDNA Reverse Transcription Kit, so the sequenced TCRB transcripts were expressed ones. This is the immuneACCESS table as TCRdb keeps it, with only in-frame sequences that have V and J called. A part of the clones is gone; compared with another copy, unresolved V genes explain less than half, and the rest is unexplained. Across this sample there are hundreds of thousands of clones, with approximately 10% seen only once. The ten most abundant clones make up around 1% of the sample. On the study overall, not on this receptor specifically: Type 1 diabetes patients showed a moderate but significant shortening of TCRB CDR3 length in all four CD4+ subsets.

Sequencing was performed on central memory CD4+ T cells from blood. Receptors originate from a man under 40 with type 1 diabetes.

This clone was seen a few times. The chain carries TRBV29-1 and TRBJ2-1, with 8 bases aligning to TRBD2. In germline, CDR1 is SQVTM, CDR2 ANQGSEA. J lost 4 bases, V lost 3 bases, and 5 bases had no gene match. The CDR3 runs 14 residues. CDR3 in amino acids: CSVDRRGGYNEQFF. CDR3 nucleotides: TGCAGCGTTGATCGCCGGGGGGGATACAATGAGCAGTTCTTC.

V is TRBV5-1 and J is TRBJ2-2; possibly TRBD2 for D (7 bases). CDR1 and CDR2 from the germline V gene are SGHRS and YFSETQ. The CDR3 has 13 residues. Trimming took 7 bases from V and 6 from J, leaving 13 bases between them. CDR3 residues: CASYEGGAGELFF. In nucleotides, the CDR3 is TGCGCCAGCTACGAAGGGGGGGCCGGGGAGCTGTTTTTT.

In its sample, this clone was seen many times. The chain employs TRBV5-1 and TRBJ2-5, with a weak D call TRBD2 (5 bases). In germline, CDR1 is SGHRS, CDR2 YFSETQ. V gave up 0 bases and J gave up 0 bases, with 12 bases separating them. This CDR3 has 16 residues. The CDR3 reads CASSLVRGPNQETQYF. CDR3 sequence (DNA): TGCGCCAGCAGCTTGGTTAGAGGGCCGAACCAAGAGACCCAGTACTTC.

This clone was recorded a few times. The chain joins TRBV19 to TRBJ2-1, with D unclear. CDR3 length: 12 residues. V lost 0 bases to trimming and J lost 12 bases, with 9 bases between them. The germline gives CDR1 LNHDA, CDR2 SQIVND (reference sequence). The CDR3 coding sequence is TGTGCCAGTAGTATAGATCGTCTCAGGCAGTTCTTC. It translates to CASSIDRLRQFF.

This clone was found a few times. The V gene is TRBV19, the J gene TRBJ2-5, with 8 bases fitting TRBD2. CDR1 and CDR2 (germline): LNHDA, SQIVND (reference sequence). CDR3 length: 14 residues. With 5 bases clipped from V and 3 bases from J, the junction kept 5 bases outside the gene matches. CDR3 in amino acids: CASSPGGGEETQYF. The CDR3 region has the DNA TGTGCCAGTAGTCCCGGGGGGGGTGAAGAGACCCAGTACTTC. The whole variable domain, filled in from reference TRBV19 and TRBJ2-5, reads DGGITQSPKYLFRKEGQNVTLSCEQNLNHDAMYWYRQDPGQGLRLIYYSQIVNDFQKGDIAEGYSVSREKKESFPLTVTSAQKNPTAFYLCASSPGGGEETQYFGPGTRLLVL.

The chain has TRBV7-2 and TRBJ1-1, with D hard to call. Trimming took off 5 bases at V and 1 base at J, with 8 bases between the two ends. Germline CDR1 reads SGHTA; CDR2 reads FQGNSA. The CDR3 consists of 13 residues. The CDR3 bases are TGTGCCAGCAGCCGCGGAGAGAACACTGAAGCTTTCTTT. This gives the protein CASSRGENTEAFF.

This clone has only a few counts. The rearrangement joins TRBV11-2 to TRBJ1-4, with D maybe TRBD1 (5 bases). The germline V and J ends were trimmed by 5 bases and 8 bases, with 12 bases remaining between them. The length of the CDR3 is 13 residues. Per germline, CDR1 SGHAT and CDR2 FQNNGV. This CDR3 is CASSRDLGEKLFF. The CDR3 nucleotides read TGTGCCAGCAGCCGGGACTTAGGGGAAAAACTGTTTTTT. Variable domain in full (rest from reference TRBV11-2 and TRBJ1-4): EAGVAQSPRYKIIEKRQSVAFWCNPISGHATLYWYQQILGQGPKLLIQFQNNGVVDDSQLPKDRFSAERLKGVDSTLKIQPAKLEDSAVYLCASSRDLGEKLFFGSGTQLSVL.

The chain joins TRBV5-1 to TRBJ2-5; perhaps TRBD1 as D (6 bases). V shed 4 bases and J shed 7 bases, with 23 bases lying between them. Germline CDR1 and CDR2: SGHRS and YFSETQ. The CDR3 is 16 amino acids. The CDR3, as DNA: TGCGCCAGCAGCACCGGACAGCCCCAGGCTATGGGGACCCAGTACTTC. Translation gives CASSTGQPQAMGTQYF.

This clone occurred a few times. The genes are TRBV7-8 and TRBJ2-5; D is possibly TRBD1 (6 bases). Trimming took 5 bases from V and 5 from J, leaving 18 bases between them. Germline CDR1 SGHVS, CDR2 FQNEAQ. There are 15 residues in the CDR3. This CDR3 is CASSLKQGVEETQYF. CDR3 sequence (DNA): TGTGCCAGCAGCCTTAAACAGGGTGTTGAGGAGACCCAGTACTTC.

The chain employs TRBV14 and TRBJ1-1; D remains ambiguous. V gave up 0 bases and J gave up 11 bases, with 10 bases separating them. Germline CDR1 reads SGHDN; CDR2 reads FVKESK. This CDR3 is built from 12 residues. As DNA, the CDR3 is TGTGCCAGCAGCCAAGATCGGGTGGTGGCTTTCTTT. Protein product: CASSQDRVVAFF.

This clone was recorded a few times. This chain connects TRBV30 to TRBJ1-5; 7 bases match TRBD1. This CDR3 has 18 residues. Losses at the gene ends were 4 bases for V and 4 bases for J; bases not matched to a gene: 19. The germline CDR1 and CDR2 sequences are GTSNPN and SVGIG (reference sequence). In DNA form, the CDR3 reads TGTGCCTGGATGGAGGGCCCGCTACGGGACAGCGAAAATCAGCCCCAGCATTTT. Amino acid sequence: CAWMEGPLRDSENQPQHF.

This clone was detected only a few times. The chain recombines TRBV20-1 with TRBJ2-1; maybe TRBD2 (6 bases). From germline, CDR1 is DFQATT and CDR2 SNEGSKA (reference sequence). This CDR3 has 11 residues. The V end was cut by 6 bases, the J end by 15 bases, with 18 bases between. CDR3 sequence (DNA): TGCAGTGCGGGACCGACTAGTAACCGGTTCTTC. Its translation: CSAGPTSNRFF.

This clone appeared a few times. The chain links TRBV9 to TRBJ2-2, with D possibly TRBD2 on 7 matching bases. This CDR3 is built from 16 residues. Germline assignment: CDR1 SGDLS and CDR2 YYNGEE. V lost 0 bases, J lost 1 base, and 10 bases lay in between. The CDR3 DNA follows: TGTGCCAGCAGCGTAGCGGGGGGCTGGAACACCGGGGAGCTGTTTTTT. Its protein is CASSVAGGWNTGELFF. Together with reference TRBV9 and TRBJ2-2, the CDR3 gives the full variable domain: DSGVTQTPKHLITATGQRVTLRCSPRSGDLSVYWYQQSLDQGLQFLIQYYNGEERAKGNILERFSAQQFPDLHSELNLSSLELGDSALYFCASSVAGGWNTGELFFGEGSRLTVL.

This sequence joins TRBV4-3 and TRBJ2-3; 9 bases fit TRBD2. This CDR3 region has 18 residues. CDR1 LGHNA and CDR2 YSLEER come from the germline V gene. V was clipped by 1 base and J by 2 bases; unmatched bases: 10. In DNA, the CDR3 is TGCGCCAGCAGCCAAGGGGCTAGCGGGGTCTCCGCCACAGATACGCAGTATTTT. Translating it yields CASSQGASGVSATDTQYF.

This clone appeared a few times. This chain joins TRBV7-9 and TRBJ2-3; D possibly uses TRBD1 or TRBD2 (5 bases each). Germline assignment: CDR1 SEHNR and CDR2 FQNEAQ (reference sequence). The CDR3 has 15 residues. The V end lost 5 bases, the J end lost 7 bases, and 19 bases lay between the germline ends. The CDR3 bases are TGTGCCAGCAGCCCGATGAATGAGGGGAGAAATACGCAGTATTTT. Its translation: CASSPMNEGRNTQYF.

This clone showed up many times. The V and J genes are TRBV7-2 and TRBJ2-4, with 9 nucleotides matching TRBD1. CDR3 length: 15 amino acids. Germline CDR1 SGHTA, CDR2 FQGNSA. The V gene end was trimmed by 5 bases and the J gene end by 9 bases; junction bases not matched to a gene: 11. As DNA, the CDR3 is TGTGCCAGCAGCATCGGAGGGACAGGGTTGGTCATTCAGTACTTC. This translates into CASSIGGTGLVIQYF.

The rearrangement joins TRBV2 to TRBJ1-2; a possible D gene is TRBD1 (6 bases). CDR1 is SNHLY, CDR2 FYNNEI, per germline. CDR3 length: 15 residues. V lost 1 base and J 8 bases, leaving 17 bases between the germline ends. This chain's CDR3 is CASSEVGQGSRGYTF. The CDR3 DNA follows: TGTGCCAGCAGTGAAGTTGGGCAGGGGTCGCGGGGCTACACCTTC.

This clone was found a few times. V usage is TRBV18 and J usage is TRBJ2-7; possible D gene TRBD2, 5 bases. CDR3 size: 16 residues. Germline loops: CDR1 KGHSH, CDR2 LQKENI. V was trimmed by 6 bases and J by 1 base, leaving 19 bases between them. The chain's CDR3 is CASSPNRGSGSYEQYF. The CDR3 coding sequence is TGTGCCAGCTCTCCCAATAGAGGGTCGGGATCCTACGAGCAGTACTTC.

This sequence joins TRBV28 and TRBJ2-7; D unresolved. Germline CDR1 MDHEN, CDR2 SYDVKM. This CDR3 has 12 residues. The V end lost 6 bases, the J end lost 4 bases, and 10 bases lay between the germline ends. In DNA form, the CDR3 reads TGTGCCAGCAGGCCGCCATCTTACGAGCAGTACTTC. Amino acids: CASRPPSYEQYF. The complete variable domain, with remaining parts taken from reference TRBV28 and TRBJ2-7, reads DVKVTQSSRYLVKRTGEKVFLECVQDMDHENMFWYRQDPGLGLRLIYFSYDVKMKEKGDIPEGYSVSREKKERFSLILESASTNQTSMYLCASRPPSYEQYFGPGTRLTVT.